The source of this TCR beta chain is a study of prognosis after radiotherapy for stage I lung cancer. Study information: Several patients had oligometastatic NSCLC after their primary tumor was surgically resected, and roughly 14 patients had newly diagnosed primary stage I lung tumors. Medical inoperability was considered to apply to all enrolled non-small cell lung cancer patients.

CDR1 and CDR2 from the germline V gene are SEHNR and FQNEAQ (reference sequence). There are 14 residues in the CDR3. TCR beta CDR3 was amplified from genomic DNA by two-round multiplex PCR. TRBV and TRBJ genes each had their own specific primers in first-round PCR. TCRdb reprocessed the multiplex PCR reads via MiXCR and lists one record per CDR3 protein. The data contain about 12,000 distinct CDR3 sequences, 50% to 65% of them singletons. This clonotype was detected only a few times. The junction and the germline gene differ at one end; a read error may be behind it. Peripheral blood samples of approximately 6 milliliters were drawn at each of two time points.

Sequencing was performed on PBMCs, taken before or after stereotactic body radiation therapy (not recorded which). The origin of this receptor is a donor over 45 with non-small cell lung cancer. The V gene is TRBV7-9, the J gene TRBJ2-3, with 7 nucleotides matching TRBD2. CDR3 DNA sequence: TGTGTCAGCAGCCGAGGACTAGGCGCAGATACTCAGTATTTT. It yields the protein CVSSRGLGADTQYF.